The present T cell receptor (beta chain) was sequenced within a study of T-cell memory formation after mild COVID-19. Study results and limitations: Second-wave clones with a day 37 peak had unconfirmed SARS-CoV-2 specificity. Later expanders leaned CD4+, whereas clones that contracted between day 15 and 85 were balanced CD4/CD8. Mainly CM and EM harbored the contracting CD4+ clones; mainly EMRA harbored the CD8+ ones.

The TCR alpha and TCR beta cDNA libraries, bearing sample barcodes and UMIs, were generated by 5'RACE using constant-segment primers. TCRdb re-analysed the 5' RACE reads in MiXCR, keeping a single row per CDR3 protein. The sample carries about 320,000 distinct CDR3 sequences, approximately 14% recorded once. V was clipped by 4 bases and J by 10 bases; unmatched bases: 10. The CDR3 has 14 amino acids. Germline CDR1 MGHRA, CDR2 YSYEKL. This clonotype was counted only a few times. Its matching antigen is unknown. Sequenced: PBMCs or a T cell subset sorted from them (not recorded which). The TCR was taken from a man aged 18-30 years who had mild COVID-19 (a few samples of this study predate the infection). Cell type and time point are not known. The J gene is TRBJ2-1, the V gene TRBV4-1; 7 bases line up with TRBD1. This CDR3 is CASSRDRGIKEQFF. CDR3 DNA: TGCGCCAGCAGCCGGGACAGAGGGATCAAAGAGCAGTTCTTC.